This is a list of T cell receptor beta chains from one sample in a study of control samples from healthy donors and cancer patients. This table comes from immunoSEQ multiplex PCR, and its TCRdb copy is limited to in-frame clones, with some not included. The sample records about 120,000 clones, 70% to 90% being singletons. The sequenced sample was blood. All receptors derive from a man in his fifties in good health. CDR3s include the opening cysteine and the closing phenylalanine or tryptophan. Fields, in order: J gene, V gene, D gene, clone size, CDR3 protein, CDR3 DNA. The D gene is left open where the match is weak. Some rows mark clone size as missing; the rest say once, few, many or name a class of expanded clone.

J gene: TRBJ1-4; V gene: TRBV27; D gene: .; clone size: .; CDR3 protein: CASSFDRFNEKLFF; CDR3 DNA: TGTGCCAGCAGTTTCGACAGGTTTAATGAAAAACTGTTTTTT
J gene: TRBJ1-1; V gene: TRBV19; D gene: .; clone size: .; CDR3 protein: CASKTGIMNTEASF; CDR3 DNA: TGTGCCAGTAAAACAGGGATCATGAACACTGAAGCTTCCTTT
J gene: TRBJ1-1; V gene: TRBV10-3; D gene: .; clone size: .; CDR3 protein: CAISGRADSNTEAFF; CDR3 DNA: TGTGCCATCAGTGGACGGGCGGACTCGAACACTGAAGCTTTCTTT
J gene: TRBJ2-2; V gene: TRBV9; D gene: TRBD2; clone size: .; CDR3 protein: CASSLRGGGHTGELFF; CDR3 DNA: TGTGCCAGCAGCCTCCGCGGGGGAGGCCACACCGGGGAGCTGTTTTTT
J gene: TRBJ1-2; V gene: TRBV6-2/TRBV6-3; D gene: .; clone size: .; CDR3 protein: CASSSNGYTF; CDR3 DNA: TGTGCCAGCAGTTCTAATGGCTACACCTTC
J gene: TRBJ1-1; V gene: TRBV11-2; D gene: TRBD1; clone size: .; CDR3 protein: CASSGWDRVNTEAFF; CDR3 DNA: TGTGCCAGCAGCGGGTGGGACAGGGTGAACACTGAAGCTTTCTTT
J gene: TRBJ1-3; V gene: TRBV7-2; D gene: .; clone size: .; CDR3 protein: CASSSTGKGNTIYF; CDR3 DNA: TGTGCCAGCAGCTCCACAGGGAAAGGAAACACCATATATTTT
J gene: TRBJ1-2; V gene: TRBV29-1; D gene: TRBD1; clone size: .; CDR3 protein: CSVETGAGYGYTF; CDR3 DNA: TGCAGCGTTGAAACAGGGGCGGGCTATGGCTACACCTTC
J gene: TRBJ1-4; V gene: TRBV27; D gene: .; clone size: .; CDR3 protein: CASSLRALHTEKLFF; CDR3 DNA: TGTGCCAGCAGTTTAAGGGCTCTACATACGGAAAAACTGTTTTTT
J gene: TRBJ1-6; V gene: TRBV6-1; D gene: TRBD1; clone size: .; CDR3 protein: CASSGDRVSYNSPLHF; CDR3 DNA: TGTGCCAGCAGTGGTGACAGGGTATCCTATAATTCACCCCTCCACTTT
J gene: TRBJ1-1; V gene: TRBV27; D gene: .; clone size: once; CDR3 protein: CASSLVPRAEAFF; CDR3 DNA: TGTGCCAGCAGTTTGGTCCCCAGGGCTGAAGCTTTCTTT
J gene: TRBJ2-1; V gene: TRBV5-4; D gene: .; clone size: .; CDR3 protein: CASSLKAGTGEQFF; CDR3 DNA: TGTGCCAGCAGCTTGAAGGCGGGAACGGGGGAGCAGTTCTTC
J gene: TRBJ2-7; V gene: TRBV6-5; D gene: .; clone size: .; CDR3 protein: CASSSFGRGGYEQYF; CDR3 DNA: TGTGCCAGCAGTTCGTTCGGGCGGGGAGGCTACGAGCAGTACTTC
J gene: TRBJ1-4; V gene: TRBV5-1; D gene: .; clone size: .; CDR3 protein: CASSYGQGREKLFF; CDR3 DNA: TGCGCCAGCAGCTATGGCCAGGGGAGGGAAAAACTGTTTTTT
J gene: TRBJ1-3; V gene: TRBV18; D gene: TRBD1; clone size: .; CDR3 protein: CASSSTGTALGNTIYF; CDR3 DNA: TGTGCCAGCTCATCGACCGGGACAGCCCTTGGAAACACCATATATTTT
J gene: TRBJ1-6; V gene: TRBV19; D gene: .; clone size: .; CDR3 protein: CASSIRDTGNSPLHF; CDR3 DNA: TGTGCCAGTAGTATAAGGGACACCGGGAATTCACCCCTCCACTTT
J gene: TRBJ1-5; V gene: TRBV18; D gene: TRBD1; clone size: .; CDR3 protein: CASSPGQGNQPQHF; CDR3 DNA: TGTGCCAGCTCACCAGGACAGGGGAATCAGCCCCAGCATTTT
J gene: TRBJ1-1; V gene: TRBV19; D gene: .; clone size: .; CDR3 protein: CASFDPVQVDEAFF; CDR3 DNA: TGTGCCAGTTTCGATCCCGTTCAGGTCGATGAAGCTTTCTTT
J gene: TRBJ2-7; V gene: TRBV5-1; D gene: TRBD1; clone size: .; CDR3 protein: CASSLETGFSYEQYF; CDR3 DNA: TGCGCCAGCAGCTTGGAGACAGGGTTCTCCTACGAGCAGTACTTC
J gene: TRBJ2-7; V gene: TRBV5-4; D gene: .; clone size: .; CDR3 protein: CASSLGRDYEQYF; CDR3 DNA: TGTGCCAGCAGCTTGGGCAGGGACTACGAGCAGTACTTC
J gene: TRBJ2-4; V gene: TRBV2; D gene: .; clone size: .; CDR3 protein: CASSEGIQYF; CDR3 DNA: TGTGCCAGCAGTGAAGGCATTCAGTACTTC
J gene: TRBJ1-1; V gene: TRBV3-1/TRBV3-2; D gene: TRBD1; clone size: .; CDR3 protein: CASSLRGQMNTEAFF; CDR3 DNA: TGTGCCAGCAGCCTAAGGGGGCAAATGAACACTGAAGCTTTCTTT
J gene: TRBJ1-1; V gene: TRBV5-1; D gene: TRBD1; clone size: .; CDR3 protein: CASTQGARNTEAFF; CDR3 DNA: TGCGCCAGCACGCAGGGGGCTAGGAACACTGAAGCTTTCTTT
J gene: TRBJ1-3; V gene: TRBV29-1; D gene: .; clone size: .; CDR3 protein: CSVPSGHTIYF; CDR3 DNA: TGCAGCGTCCCCTCAGGACACACCATATATTTT
J gene: TRBJ2-2; V gene: TRBV7-9; D gene: .; clone size: .; CDR3 protein: CASIKPGELFF; CDR3 DNA: TGTGCCAGCATCAAACCCGGGGAGCTGTTTTTT
J gene: TRBJ1-2; V gene: TRBV10-3; D gene: TRBD1; clone size: .; CDR3 protein: CAINPGQVNYGYTF; CDR3 DNA: TGTGCCATCAACCCGGGACAGGTTAACTATGGCTACACCTTC